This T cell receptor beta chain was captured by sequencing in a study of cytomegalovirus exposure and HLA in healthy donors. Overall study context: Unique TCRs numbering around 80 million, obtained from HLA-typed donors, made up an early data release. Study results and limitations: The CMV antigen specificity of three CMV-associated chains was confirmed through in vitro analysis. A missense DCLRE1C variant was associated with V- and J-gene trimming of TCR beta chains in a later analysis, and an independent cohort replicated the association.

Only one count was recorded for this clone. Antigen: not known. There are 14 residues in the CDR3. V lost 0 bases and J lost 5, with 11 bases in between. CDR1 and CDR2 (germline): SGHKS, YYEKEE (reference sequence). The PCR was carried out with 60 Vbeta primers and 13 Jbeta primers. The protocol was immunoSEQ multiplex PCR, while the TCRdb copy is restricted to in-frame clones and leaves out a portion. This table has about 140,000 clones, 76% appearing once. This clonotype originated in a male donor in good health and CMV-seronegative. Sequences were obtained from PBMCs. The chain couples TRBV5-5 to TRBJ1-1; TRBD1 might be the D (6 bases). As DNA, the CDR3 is TGTGCCAGCAGCTTGGAGGGGGGGCGGACTGAAGCTTTCTTT. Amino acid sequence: CASSLEGGRTEAFF.